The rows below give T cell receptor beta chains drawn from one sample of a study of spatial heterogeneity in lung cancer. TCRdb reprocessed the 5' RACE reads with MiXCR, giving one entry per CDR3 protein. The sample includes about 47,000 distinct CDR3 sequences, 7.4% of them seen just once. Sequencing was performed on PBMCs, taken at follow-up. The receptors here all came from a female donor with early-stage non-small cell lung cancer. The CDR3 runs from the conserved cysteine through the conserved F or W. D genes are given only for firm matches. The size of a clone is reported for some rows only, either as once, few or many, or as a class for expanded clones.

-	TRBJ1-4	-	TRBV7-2	CASSFHPLRDGNNEKLFF	TGTGCCAGCAGCTTTCACCCACTCCGGGACGGGAATAATGAAAAACTGTTTTTT
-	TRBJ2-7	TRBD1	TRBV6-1	CASSQGQASYEQYF	TGTGCCAGTTCGCAGGGACAGGCCTCCTACGAGCAGTACTTC
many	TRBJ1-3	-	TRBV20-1	CSLSGPASSGNTIYF	TGCAGTCTCTCAGGGCCCGCTTCCTCTGGAAACACCATATATTTT
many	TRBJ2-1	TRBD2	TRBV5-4	CASRPLSGGTYAEQFF	TGTGCCAGCAGACCCCTTAGCGGGGGGACCTACGCTGAGCAGTTCTTC
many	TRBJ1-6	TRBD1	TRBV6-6	CASNLDRIGSPLHF	TGTGCCAGCAACCTGGACAGGATAGGATCACCCCTCCACTTT
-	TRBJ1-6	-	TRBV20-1	CSARDLVQGAYNSPLHF	TGCAGTGCTAGAGATTTGGTACAGGGTGCCTATAATTCACCCCTCCACTTT
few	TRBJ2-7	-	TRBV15	CATSRDQGPQGEQYF	TGTGCCACCAGCAGAGATCAGGGTCCCCAGGGTGAGCAGTACTTC
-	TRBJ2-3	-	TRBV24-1	CATSDPSYTDTQYF	TGTGCCACCAGTGATCCTTCCTATACAGATACGCAGTATTTT
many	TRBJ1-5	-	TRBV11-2	CASSLAGGGNQPQHF	TGTGCCAGCAGCTTAGCGGGAGGTGGTAATCAGCCCCAGCATTTT
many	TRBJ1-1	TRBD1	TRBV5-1	CASSQTAQGPNTEAFF	TGCGCCAGCAGCCAAACCGCACAGGGGCCGAACACTGAAGCTTTCTTT
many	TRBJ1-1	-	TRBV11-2	CASSRDSNTEAFF	TGTGCCAGCAGCCGAGATTCGAACACTGAAGCTTTCTTT
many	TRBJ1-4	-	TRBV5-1	CASSFLTGAEELFF	TGCGCCAGCAGCTTCCTCACCGGGGCGGAAGAACTGTTTTTT
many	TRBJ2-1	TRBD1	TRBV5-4	CASSLELGTGDEQFF	TGTGCCAGCAGCTTGGAGTTGGGGACAGGGGATGAGCAGTTCTTC
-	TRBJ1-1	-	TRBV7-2	CASGSMATAFF	TGTGCCAGCGGGTCCATGGCGACGGCTTTCTTT
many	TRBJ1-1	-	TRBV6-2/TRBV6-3	CASTRRSGGNTEAFF	TGTGCCAGCACCCGTCGGTCCGGGGGGAACACTGAAGCTTTCTTT
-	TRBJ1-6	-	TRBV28	CASSFTTGYNSPLHF	TGTGCCAGCAGTTTCACGACAGGCTATAATTCACCCCTCCACTTT
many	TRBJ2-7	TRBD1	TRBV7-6	CASRPQGAGEQYF	TGTGCCAGCAGACCCCAGGGGGCGGGTGAGCAGTACTTC
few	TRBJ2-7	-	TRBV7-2	CASSLEQVGEQYF	TGTGCCAGCAGCTTAGAGCAGGTTGGCGAGCAGTACTTC
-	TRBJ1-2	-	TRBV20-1	CSARDHSQGPGYTF	TGCAGTGCTAGAGATCATTCACAGGGCCCTGGCTACACCTTC
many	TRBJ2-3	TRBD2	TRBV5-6	CASSETSGGDTQYF	TGTGCCAGCAGCGAGACTAGCGGGGGAGATACGCAGTATTTT
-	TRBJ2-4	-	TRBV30	CAWSASKGAKNIQYF	TGTGCCTGGAGCGCATCAAAGGGTGCCAAAAACATTCAGTACTTC
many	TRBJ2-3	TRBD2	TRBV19	CASSSEVGGAGTDTQYF	TGTGCCAGTAGTTCGGAGGTCGGGGGGGCTGGCACAGATACGCAGTATTTT
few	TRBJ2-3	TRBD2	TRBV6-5	CASSYSGTSGTDTQYF	TGTGCCAGCAGTTACTCCGGGACTAGCGGTACAGATACGCAGTATTTT
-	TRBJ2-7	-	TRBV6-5	CASRGWVTYEQYF	TGTGCCAGCAGAGGGTGGGTCACCTACGAGCAGTACTTC
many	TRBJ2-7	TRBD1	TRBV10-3	CAISVDRGRSYEQYF	TGTGCCATCAGTGTAGACAGGGGGCGATCCTACGAGCAGTACTTC
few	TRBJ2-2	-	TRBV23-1	CASSHRDTGELFF	TGCGCCAGCAGTCACAGGGACACCGGGGAGCTGTTTTTT
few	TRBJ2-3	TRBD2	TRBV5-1	CASSPGGNPTDTQYF	TGCGCCAGCAGCCCCGGGGGGAACCCCACAGATACGCAGTATTTT
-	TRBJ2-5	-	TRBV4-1	CASSQNTGLETQYF	TGCGCCAGCAGCCAGAACACAGGGTTAGAGACCCAGTACTTC
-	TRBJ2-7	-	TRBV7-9	CASSSLRGVAEQYF	TGTGCCAGCAGCTCGTTGAGGGGGGTCGCCGAGCAGTACTTC
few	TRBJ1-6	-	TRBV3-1	CASSRGGLNSPLHF	TGTGCCAGCAGCCGGGGCGGCCTCAATTCACCCCTCCACTTT
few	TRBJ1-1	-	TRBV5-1	CASSQGQPNTEAFF	TGCGCCAGCAGCCAAGGACAACCGAACACTGAAGCTTTCTTT
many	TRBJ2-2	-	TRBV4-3	CASSQPDATNTGELFF	TGCGCCAGCAGCCAACCGGATGCCACGAACACCGGGGAGCTGTTTTTT
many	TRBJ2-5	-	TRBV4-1	CASSLRIFRETQYF	TGCGCCAGCAGCCTTAGGATATTCCGGGAGACCCAGTACTTC
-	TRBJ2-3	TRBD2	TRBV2	CASSEEAGGQTDTQYF	TGTGCCAGCAGTGAAGAGGCGGGGGGGCAAACAGATACGCAGTATTTT
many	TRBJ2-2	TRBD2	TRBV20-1	CSAPKTSGANTGELFF	TGCAGTGCCCCGAAGACTAGCGGGGCGAACACCGGGGAGCTGTTTTTT
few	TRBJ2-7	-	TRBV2	CASSRELLNAYEQYF	TGTGCCAGCAGTAGGGAGTTATTGAACGCCTACGAGCAGTACTTC
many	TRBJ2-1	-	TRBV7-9	CASGPQGSYNEQFF	TGTGCCAGCGGGCCCCAGGGCTCCTACAATGAGCAGTTCTTC
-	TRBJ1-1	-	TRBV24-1	CATGAGTEAFF	TGTGCCACCGGGGCGGGGACTGAAGCTTTCTTT
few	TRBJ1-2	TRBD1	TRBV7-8	CASSPYRDSRYGYTF	TGTGCCAGCAGCCCCTACCGGGACAGCCGCTATGGCTACACCTTC
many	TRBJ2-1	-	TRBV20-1	CSASTVGSANEQFF	TGCAGTGCTAGCACCGTCGGCTCCGCCAATGAGCAGTTCTTC
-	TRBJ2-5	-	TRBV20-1	CSARDEETQYF	TGCAGTGCTAGAGATGAAGAGACCCAGTACTTC
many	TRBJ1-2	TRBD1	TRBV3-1	CASSIAGTGTYGYTF	TGTGCCAGCAGCATCGCCGGGACAGGGACCTATGGCTACACCTTC
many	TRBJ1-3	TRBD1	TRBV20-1	CSASIQGFGTIYF	TGCAGTGCCTCCATACAGGGGTTCGGCACCATATATTTT
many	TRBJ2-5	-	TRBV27	CASSFQAGETQYF	TGTGCCAGCAGTTTTCAAGCAGGGGAGACCCAGTACTTC
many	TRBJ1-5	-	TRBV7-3	CASSYPRVYSNQPQHF	TGTGCCAGCAGCTACCCCCGGGTTTATAGCAATCAGCCCCAGCATTTT
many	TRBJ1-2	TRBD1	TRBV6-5	CASSSTGTASGYTF	TGTGCCAGCAGTTCCACCGGGACAGCGTCGGGCTACACCTTC
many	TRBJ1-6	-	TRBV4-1	CASSQDTGLRSPLHF	TGCGCCAGCAGCCAAGATACAGGGCTTCGGTCACCCCTCCACTTT
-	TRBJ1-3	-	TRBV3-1	CASRTTLSGNTIYF	TGTGCCAGCAGGACTACACTCTCTGGAAACACCATATATTTT
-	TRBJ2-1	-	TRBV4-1	CASSQVEGRVAEQFF	TGCGCCAGCAGCCAAGTCGAGGGCAGGGTGGCTGAGCAGTTCTTC
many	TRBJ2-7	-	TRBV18	CASSPSWGFYEQYF	TGTGCCAGCTCACCTTCCTGGGGGTTCTACGAGCAGTACTTC
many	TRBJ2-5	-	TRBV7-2	CASSLLSTVQKTQYF	TGTGCCAGCAGCTTACTAAGCACGGTCCAAAAGACCCAGTACTTC
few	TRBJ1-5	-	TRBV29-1	CSVVDSGRSNQPQHF	TGCAGCGTTGTGGATTCAGGGCGCAGCAATCAGCCCCAGCATTTT
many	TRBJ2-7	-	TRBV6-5	CASSYSGAAYEQYF	TGTGCCAGCAGTTACTCTGGCGCCGCCTACGAGCAGTACTTC
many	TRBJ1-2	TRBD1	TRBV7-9	CASSPALGPQGAVGYTF	TGTGCCAGCAGCCCGGCATTGGGCCCACAGGGGGCGGTTGGCTACACCTTC
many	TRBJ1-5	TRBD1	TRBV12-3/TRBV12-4	CASSHRDRGLGGNQPQHF	TGTGCCAGCAGTCACCGGGACAGGGGGCTAGGCGGCAATCAGCCCCAGCATTTT
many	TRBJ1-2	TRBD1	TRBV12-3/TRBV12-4	CASSLGQQSGGLRYYGYTF	TGTGCCAGCAGTTTGGGACAGCAGAGTGGGGGACTACGATACTATGGCTACACCTTC
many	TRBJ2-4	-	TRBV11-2	CASSLDWLLLAKNIQYF	TGTGCCAGCAGCTTAGATTGGCTTCTACTAGCCAAAAACATTCAGTACTTC
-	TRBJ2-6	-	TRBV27	CASGFQGTGANVLTF	TGTGCCAGCGGGTTCCAGGGGACTGGGGCCAACGTCCTGACTTTC